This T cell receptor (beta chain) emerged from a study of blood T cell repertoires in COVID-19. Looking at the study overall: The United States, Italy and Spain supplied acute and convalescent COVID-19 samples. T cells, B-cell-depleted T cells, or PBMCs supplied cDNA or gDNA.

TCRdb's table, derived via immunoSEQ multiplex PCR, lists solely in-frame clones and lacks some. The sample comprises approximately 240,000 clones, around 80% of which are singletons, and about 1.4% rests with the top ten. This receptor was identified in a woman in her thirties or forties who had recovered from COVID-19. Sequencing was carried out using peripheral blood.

For the CDR3, the DNA is TGTGCCAGCAGCTCGAGACAGGGGGATGGGACCGGGGAGCTGTTTTTT. This gives the protein CASSSRQGDGTGELFF. This sequence joins TRBV7-2 and TRBJ2-2; the match to TRBD1 covers 9 bases. Germline V lookup: CDR1 SGHTA, CDR2 FQGNSA. The CDR3 is 16 amino acids. J was trimmed by 5 bases and V by 4 bases; bases with no gene match: 8.